This T cell receptor beta chain was sequenced in a study of Graves' ophthalmopathy and Graves' hyperthyroidism. Overall study: Investigators collected peripheral blood at initial diagnosis, before any treatment was given.

This clonotype was counted at least ten times. The antigen is undetermined. J was trimmed by 5 bases and V by 8 bases; bases with no gene match: 8. The CDR3 is 13 residues long. Germline V gene sequence: CDR1 MNHEY, CDR2 SMNVEV (reference sequence). Study observations and caveats: Most expanded clonotypes from thyroid (those above 0.001 frequency) were also found in blood. This model predicted ophthalmopathy progression (sensitivity around 71%, specificity approximately 77%).

The hyperthyroidism patients, aged 18 to 65, had been newly diagnosed, with under 2 months' duration. TCR beta CDR3 amplification used RNA transcripts. A first-round RT-PCR used HTBI primers, followed by a second-round multiplex PCR. TCRdb reprocessed the multiplex PCR reads with MiXCR, giving one entry per CDR3 protein. The sample lists a few hundred thousand distinct CDR3 sequences, more than 20% occurring once. Input material: peripheral blood. The sequence came from a woman between 18 and 29 years old with stable Graves' hyperthyroidism. The chain couples TRBV27 to TRBJ2-5; 7 bases fit TRBD1. CDR3 sequence reads: CASQPGQRETQYF. CDR3 nucleotides: TGTGCCAGCCAACCGGGACAGAGGGAGACCCAGTACTTC.